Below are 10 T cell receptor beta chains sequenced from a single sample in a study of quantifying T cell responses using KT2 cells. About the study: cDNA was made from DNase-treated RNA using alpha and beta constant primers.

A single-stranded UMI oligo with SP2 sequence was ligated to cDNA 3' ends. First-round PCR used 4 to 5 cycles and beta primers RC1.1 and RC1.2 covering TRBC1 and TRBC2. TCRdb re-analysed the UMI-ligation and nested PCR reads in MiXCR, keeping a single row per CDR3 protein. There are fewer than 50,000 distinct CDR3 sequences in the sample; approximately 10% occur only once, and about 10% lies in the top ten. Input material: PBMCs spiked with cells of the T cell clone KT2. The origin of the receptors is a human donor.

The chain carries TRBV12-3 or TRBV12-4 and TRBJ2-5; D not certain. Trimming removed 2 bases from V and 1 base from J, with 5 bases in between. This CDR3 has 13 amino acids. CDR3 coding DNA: TGTGCCAGCAGTTTAATCGGCCAAGAGACCCAGTACTTC. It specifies CASSLIGQETQYF.

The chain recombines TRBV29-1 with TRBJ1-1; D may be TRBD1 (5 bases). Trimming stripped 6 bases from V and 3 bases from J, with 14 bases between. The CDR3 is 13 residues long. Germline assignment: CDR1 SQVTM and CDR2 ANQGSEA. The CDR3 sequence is CSVGREFDTEAFF. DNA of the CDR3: TGCAGCGTCGGCAGGGAATTCGACACTGAAGCTTTCTTT.

CDR3: CASSYFQDRGKSPLHF. Written as DNA, the CDR3 is TGTGCCAGCAGTTACTTCCAGGACAGGGGTAAATCACCCCTCCACTTT. This chain links TRBV6-5 with TRBJ1-6; 9 bases are shared with TRBD1. Germline lookup yields CDR1 MNHEY and CDR2 SVGAGI. The CDR3 totals 16 residues. The junction had 8 bases not matched to a gene; V was cut back by 1 base and J by 10 bases.

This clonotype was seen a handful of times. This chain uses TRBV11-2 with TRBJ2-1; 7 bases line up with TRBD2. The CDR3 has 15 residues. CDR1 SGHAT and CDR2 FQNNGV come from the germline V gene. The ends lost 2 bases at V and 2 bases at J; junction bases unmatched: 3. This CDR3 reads CASSLSGGAYNEQFF. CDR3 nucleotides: TGTGCCAGCAGCTTATCGGGAGGTGCCTACAATGAGCAGTTCTTC.

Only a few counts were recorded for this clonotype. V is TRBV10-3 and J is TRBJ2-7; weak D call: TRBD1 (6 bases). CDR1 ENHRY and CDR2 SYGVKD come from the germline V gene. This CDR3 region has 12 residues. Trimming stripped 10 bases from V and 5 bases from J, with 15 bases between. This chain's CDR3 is CATEGQGNEQYF. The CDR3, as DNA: TGTGCCACCGAGGGGCAGGGGAACGAGCAGTACTTC.

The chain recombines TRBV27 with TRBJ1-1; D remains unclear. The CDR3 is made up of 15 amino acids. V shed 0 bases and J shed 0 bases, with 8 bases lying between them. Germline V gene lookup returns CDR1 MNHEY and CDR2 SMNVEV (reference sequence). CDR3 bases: TGTGCCAGCAGTTTATCGAGAAGTCTGAACACTGAAGCTTTCTTT. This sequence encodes CASSLSRSLNTEAFF.

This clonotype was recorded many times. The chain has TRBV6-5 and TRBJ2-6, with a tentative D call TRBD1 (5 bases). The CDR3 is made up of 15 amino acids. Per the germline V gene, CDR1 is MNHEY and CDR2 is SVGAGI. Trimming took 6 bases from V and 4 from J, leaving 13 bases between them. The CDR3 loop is CASRAQGDGANVLTF. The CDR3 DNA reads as TGTGCCAGCAGAGCCCAGGGCGACGGGGCCAACGTCCTGACTTTC.

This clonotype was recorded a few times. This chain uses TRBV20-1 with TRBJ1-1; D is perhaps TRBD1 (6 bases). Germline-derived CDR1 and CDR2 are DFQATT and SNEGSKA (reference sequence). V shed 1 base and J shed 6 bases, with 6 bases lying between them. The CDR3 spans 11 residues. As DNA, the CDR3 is TGCAGTGCTAGAGGACAGGCTGAAGCTTTCTTT. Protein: CSARGQAEAFF.

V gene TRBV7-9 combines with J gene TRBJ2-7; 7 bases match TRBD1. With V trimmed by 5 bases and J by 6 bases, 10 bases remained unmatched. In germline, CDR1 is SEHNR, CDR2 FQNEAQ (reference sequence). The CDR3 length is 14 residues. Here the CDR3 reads CASSPPGNRGEQYF. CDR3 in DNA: TGTGCCAGCAGCCCGCCGGGGAACAGGGGCGAGCAGTACTTC.

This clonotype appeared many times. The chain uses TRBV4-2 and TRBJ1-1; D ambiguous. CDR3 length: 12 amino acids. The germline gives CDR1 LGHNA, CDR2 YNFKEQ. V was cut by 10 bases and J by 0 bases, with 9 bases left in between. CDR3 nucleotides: TGTGCCACCACGGGGTTGAACACTGAAGCTTTCTTT. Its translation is CATTGLNTEAFF.